The 26 T cell receptor beta chains below were found in one sample sequenced in a study of regulatory T cells in long-lasting Graves disease. Indicated time point: persistent/refractory GD, antithyroid drugs over 5 years with positive TRAb. From PBMCs, RNA was extracted and then used to make the TCR library. Researchers made TCR beta libraries by using iRepertoire HTBI primers and running Arm-PCR on CDR3 regions. TCRdb processed the multiplex PCR reads anew with MiXCR; each CDR3 protein has one entry. The sample includes roughly 300,000 distinct CDR3 sequences, about 20% seen only once; the top ten take just under 30%. The sequencing used peripheral blood mononuclear cells (PBMCs), collected when the disease was refractory, from a patient treated with antithyroid drugs. The receptor source for this set is a female donor with Graves disease.

The chain links TRBV7-2 to TRBJ2-7, with a weak D call TRBD1 (10 bases). V lost 4 bases, J lost 3 bases, and 31 bases lay in between. The CDR3 has 20 amino acids. Germline values: CDR1 SGHTA, CDR2 FQGNSA. The CDR3 region has the DNA TGTGCCAGCAGCTCCCCCCCCGGGACAGGGGAACTAGCGGGCTACTACGAGCAGTACTTC. This translates into CASSSPPGTGELAGYYEQYF. The entire variable domain, with the rest obtained from reference TRBV7-2 and TRBJ2-7, is as follows: GAGVSQSPSNKVTEKGKDVELRCDPISGHTALYWYRQSLGQGLEFLIYFQGNSAPDKSGLPSDRFSAERTGGSVSTLTIQRTQQEDSAVYLCASSSPPGTGELAGYYEQYFGPGTRLTVT.

This clonotype has a count of ten or more. The V call is TRBV7-2, the J call TRBJ2-5; tentative D call: TRBD1 (5 bases). The CDR3 is 15 amino acids. Trimming stripped 2 bases from V and 2 bases from J, with 12 bases between. The germline V gene encodes CDR1 SGHTA and CDR2 FQGNSA. The chain's CDR3 is CASSLTSGPQETQYF. The DNA for the CDR3 is TGTGCCAGCAGCTTAACTTCAGGGCCTCAAGAGACCCAGTACTTC.

The rearrangement uses TRBV6-2 or TRBV6-3 and TRBJ2-4; 8 nucleotides line up with TRBD1. The CDR3 covers 13 residues. Germline CDR1 is MNHEY and CDR2 is SVGEGT. After removal of 3 bases from V and 10 bases from J, the junction contained 5 bases not matched to a gene. DNA of the CDR3: TGTGCCAGCAGTTATATCGGACAGGGTATTCAGTACTTC. This translates into CASSYIGQGIQYF.

This clonotype has ten or more counts. The chain is built from TRBV20-1 and TRBJ1-4; D gene unclear. Germline CDR1 and CDR2: DFQATT and SNEGSKA (reference sequence). This CDR3 region has 13 residues. Trimming stripped 3 bases from V and 7 bases from J, with 12 bases between. CDR3 nucleotide sequence: TGCAGTGCTAGTTTGGCACGGACTGAAAAACTGTTTTTT. Translation gives CSASLARTEKLFF.

The J gene is TRBJ1-4, the V gene TRBV3-1; TRBD1 is a possible D gene (5 bases). Trimming pared 1 base from V and 0 bases from J, leaving 9 bases between. The CDR3 consists of 16 residues. In germline, CDR1 is LGHDT, CDR2 YNNKEL (reference sequence). The DNA for the CDR3 is TGTGCCAGCAGCCAAGTTTCGGGGGCAACTAATGAAAAACTGTTTTTT. As protein: CASSQVSGATNEKLFF.

This chain links TRBV7-2 with TRBJ1-4; D might be TRBD1 (5 bases). The CDR3 covers 15 residues. V dropped 5 bases and J dropped 7 bases, with 17 bases sitting between them. Germline values: CDR1 SGHTA, CDR2 FQGNSA. The CDR3 loop reads CASSRQGMAGEKLFF. The CDR3 nucleotides read TGTGCCAGCAGCAGGCAGGGAATGGCGGGTGAAAAACTGTTTTTT. The full variable domain, completed using reference TRBV7-2 and TRBJ1-4, is GAGVSQSPSNKVTEKGKDVELRCDPISGHTALYWYRQSLGQGLEFLIYFQGNSAPDKSGLPSDRFSAERTGGSVSTLTIQRTQQEDSAVYLCASSRQGMAGEKLFFGSGTQLSVL.

This clonotype was observed a few times. The chain couples TRBV11-3 to TRBJ2-1; 14 bases are a match to TRBD2. This CDR3 spans 15 amino acids. Looked up from germline, CDR1 is SGHNT and CDR2 is YENEEA. The J segment lost 9 bases and the V segment lost 2 bases, leaving 3 bases of the junction unmatched. CDR3 amino acids: CASSLIGTSGGEQFF. DNA for the CDR3: TGTGCCAGCAGCTTAATTGGGACTAGCGGGGGTGAGCAGTTCTTC. The entire variable domain, with the rest obtained from reference TRBV11-3 and TRBJ2-1, is as follows: EAGVVQSPRYKIIEKKQPVAFWCNPISGHNTLYWYLQNLGQGPELLIRYENEEAVDDSQLPKDRFSAERLKGVDSTLKIQPAELGDSAVYLCASSLIGTSGGEQFFGPGTRLTVL.

In this sample, this clonotype turned up a few times. The rearrangement links TRBV20-1 to TRBJ1-5, with D uncertain. The germline V and J ends were trimmed by 3 bases and 4 bases, with 13 bases remaining between them. The CDR3 is 14 amino acids. The germline gives CDR1 DFQATT, CDR2 SNEGSKA (reference sequence). Here the CDR3 DNA reads TGCAGTGCTAGGATCGTGTCGGGAAATCAGCCCCAGCATTTT. This sequence encodes CSARIVSGNQPQHF.

This clonotype appeared many times. V is TRBV7-2 and J is TRBJ2-7; TRBD2 is a possible D gene (6 bases). With 5 bases removed from V and 1 base from J, the gap between germline ends came to 12 bases. Germline values: CDR1 SGHTA, CDR2 FQGNSA. This CDR3 has 14 residues. CDR3: CASSPTRGSYEQYF. The CDR3 region has the DNA TGTGCCAGCAGCCCCACGCGGGGTTCCTACGAGCAGTACTTC.

This clonotype showed up just a few times. The chain is built from TRBV5-6 and TRBJ2-7, with D tentatively TRBD1 or TRBD2 (5 bases each). Germline values: CDR1 SGHDT, CDR2 YYEEEE. V shed 4 bases and J shed 3 bases, with 17 bases lying between them. This CDR3 spans 15 amino acids. CDR3 amino acids: CASSLSQGPIYEQYF. As DNA, the CDR3 is TGTGCCAGCAGCCTGAGCCAGGGACCTATCTACGAGCAGTACTTC.

The table lists this clonotype with many counts. The V gene is TRBV12-3 or TRBV12-4, the J gene TRBJ2-5; 8 positions match TRBD2. This CDR3 has 16 amino acids. J lost 7 bases, V lost 6 bases, and 16 bases had no gene match. The CDR3: CASSHSGSGALGTQYF. The CDR3 DNA reads TGTGCCAGCAGCCACAGCGGGAGTGGGGCTTTGGGGACCCAGTACTTC.

This clonotype has ten or more counts. The chain has TRBV6-2 or TRBV6-3 and TRBJ2-5, with a tentative D call TRBD1 (6 bases). With 3 bases removed from V and 5 bases from J, the gap between germline ends came to 16 bases. This CDR3 is 15 amino acids long. Germline V gene lookup returns CDR1 MNHEY and CDR2 SVGEGT. Here the CDR3 reads CASSYGGHRMETQYF. CDR3 nucleotides: TGTGCCAGCAGTTATGGGGGACATCGGATGGAGACCCAGTACTTC.

This clonotype has a handful of counts. The J gene is TRBJ2-5, the V gene TRBV20-1; 13 bases agree with TRBD2. V lost 2 bases and J lost 5; bases outside the gene matches: 11. The CDR3 has 17 residues. Germline V gene data show CDR1 as DFQATT and CDR2 as SNEGSKA (reference sequence). The DNA for the CDR3 is TGCAGTGCTAGAACGGGGCGGACTAGCGGGGGCCGTGAGACCCAGTACTTC. It yields the protein CSARTGRTSGGRETQYF.

The V call is TRBV7-9, the J call TRBJ1-1, with D unclear. CDR1 and CDR2 (germline): SEHNR, FQNEAQ (reference sequence). V lost 5 bases, J lost 1 base, and 14 bases lay in between. The CDR3 spans 15 residues. The CDR3: CASSPLAGKNTEAFF. The CDR3 nucleotides read TGTGCCAGCAGCCCCCTCGCCGGGAAGAACACTGAAGCTTTCTTT.

This clonotype has ten or more counts. Sequence at one end of the junction differs from germline and may be a read error. The V gene is TRBV7-7, the J gene TRBJ2-5; the D gene could be TRBD1 or TRBD2 (8 bases each). Germline V CDR1 and CDR2: SSHAT, FNYEAQ (reference sequence). This CDR3 has 18 amino acids. In DNA form, the CDR3 reads TGTGCTAGCAGCTCACGACAGGGGCAGACTAGCGCACAAGAGACCCAGTACTTC. This gives the protein CASSSRQGQTSAQETQYF. The variable domain in full, with the rest retrieved from reference TRBV7-7 and TRBJ2-5, is GAGVSQSPRYKVTKRGQDVTLRCDPISSHATLYWYQQALGQGPEFLTYFNYEAQPDKSGLPSDRFSAERPEGSISTLTIQRTEQRDSAMYRCASSSRQGQTSAQETQYFGPGTRLLVL.

Only one count was recorded for this clonotype. One end of the junction is discordant with germline, which a read error may explain. This chain connects TRBV27 to TRBJ1-6, with D tentatively TRBD1 (6 bases). Germline values: CDR1 MNHEY, CDR2 SMNVEV (reference sequence). The CDR3 totals 15 residues. This chain's CDR3 is CASSSRGLGNLPLHF. The CDR3 coding sequence is TGTGCCAGCAGTTCCAGGGGACTGGGTAATTTACCCCTCCACTTT.

The CDR3: CASLNRRSANTGELFF. The CDR3 coding sequence is TGTGCCAGCCTGAACAGGCGAAGCGCGAACACCGGGGAGCTGTTTTTT. The chain recombines TRBV6-1 with TRBJ2-2; D possibly corresponds to TRBD1 (5 bases). CDR1 is MNHNS, CDR2 SASEGT, per germline. V lost 8 bases and J lost 0, with 16 bases in between. The CDR3 length is 16 residues.

The sample holds many counts of this clonotype. V and J are TRBV30 and TRBJ2-5, with D uncertain. V was trimmed by 0 bases and J by 8 bases, leaving 13 bases between them. The CDR3 consists of 13 residues. Germline lookup yields CDR1 GTSNPN and CDR2 SVGIG (reference sequence). CDR3 in DNA: TGTGCCTGGAGTGTTGGGCCGAGTTCAACCCAGTACTTC. Residues: CAWSVGPSSTQYF.

This clonotype has a count of ten or more. The chain joins TRBV27 to TRBJ2-5; TRBD2 matches 7 bases. The J segment lost 4 bases and the V segment lost 7 bases, leaving 9 bases of the junction unmatched. This CDR3 region has 14 residues. CDR1 and CDR2 from the germline V gene are MNHEY and SMNVEV (reference sequence). CDR3 region: CASMGPGRGETQYF. In nucleotides, the CDR3 is TGTGCCAGCATGGGCCCGGGGAGGGGAGAGACCCAGTACTTC.

Only a few counts were recorded for this clonotype. The chain carries TRBV6-1 and TRBJ2-7; 12 nucleotides line up with TRBD2. The CDR3 extends over 16 amino acids. Trimming at V came to 8 bases and at J to 10 bases, leaving 18 bases not matched to a gene. Germline V gene sequence: CDR1 MNHNS, CDR2 SASEGT. CDR3: CASRGTSGSVLLIQYF. In DNA, the CDR3 is TGTGCCAGCCGGGGGACTAGCGGGTCTGTCCTTCTGATTCAGTACTTC.

The gene calls are TRBV29-1 and TRBJ1-1, with a possible D match to TRBD1 (5 bases). The germline CDR1 and CDR2 sequences are SQVTM and ANQGSEA. This CDR3 spans 11 amino acids. V lost 4 bases, J lost 8 bases, and 11 bases lay in between. CDR3 sequence reads: CSVVPGREAFF. For the CDR3, the DNA is TGCAGCGTTGTCCCAGGGAGGGAAGCTTTCTTT.

This clonotype showed up many times. The chain employs TRBV11-2 and TRBJ2-7; TRBD2 matches at 7 bases. Germline V gene lookup returns CDR1 SGHAT and CDR2 FQNNGV. The V segment lost 4 bases and the J segment 2 bases; nucleotides outside the gene matches: 8. The CDR3 covers 15 residues. As DNA, the CDR3 is TGTGCCAGCAGCTCTCCGGGACTATATCCCTACGAGCAGTACTTC. The encoded protein is CASSSPGLYPYEQYF.

This clonotype was counted at least ten times. This chain joins TRBV7-8 and TRBJ1-2, with TRBD1 matching over 10 bases. The CDR3 runs 16 residues. V lost 2 bases and J lost 3; bases outside the gene matches: 6. CDR1 and CDR2 from the germline V gene are SGHVS and FQNEAQ. CDR3 loop: CASSLFDRGPDYGYTF. The CDR3, as DNA: TGTGCCAGCAGCTTATTCGACAGGGGGCCTGACTATGGCTACACCTTC.

This clonotype was seen ten or more times. The CDR3 DNA follows: TGTGCCAGCTCACCAAGGGGGCGCGGAGAGACCCAGTACTTC. The encoded protein is CASSPRGRGETQYF. V gene TRBV18 combines with J gene TRBJ2-5; the match to TRBD1 covers 7 bases. The germline V gene has CDR1 KGHSH and CDR2 LQKENI. The CDR3 runs to 14 residues. V was clipped by 2 bases and J by 4 bases; unmatched bases: 4. Based on the CDR3 plus reference TRBV18 and TRBJ2-5, the full variable domain is NAGVMQNPRHLVRRRGQEARLRCSPMKGHSHVYWYRQLPEEGLKFMVYLQKENIIDESGMPKERFSAEFPKEGPSILRIQQVVRGDSAAYFCASSPRGRGETQYFGPGTRLLVL.

This clonotype was seen more than once but under ten times. The chain joins TRBV10-3 to TRBJ2-2, with 11 nucleotides matching TRBD2. Germline V gene data show CDR1 as ENHRY and CDR2 as SYGVKD. V lost 7 bases and J lost 1; bases outside the gene matches: 20. The CDR3 length is 21 residues. The CDR3 DNA sequence: TGTGCCATCAAATCGCCTCCGGGACTAGCGGCGAATTCTATGAACACCGGGGAGCTGTTTTTT. Translation: CAIKSPPGLAANSMNTGELFF.

This clonotype occurred a few times. A much larger clone differs by one base, so this may be a read error. This sequence joins TRBV15 and TRBJ1-4; D gene unclear. CDR3 size: 13 residues. Per the germline V gene, CDR1 is LNHNV and CDR2 is YYDKDF (reference sequence). As DNA, the CDR3 is TGTGCCGCCAGCAGAGGAGGCACCCTTGGGCTGTTTTTT. Protein product: CAASRGGTLGLFF. The entire variable domain, with the rest obtained from reference TRBV15 and TRBJ1-4, is as follows: DAMVIQNPRYQVTQFGKPVTLSCSQTLNHNVMYWYQQKSSQAPKLLFHYYDKDFNNEADTPDNFQSRRPNTSFCFLDIRSPGLGDTAMYLCAASRGGTLGLFFGSGTQLSVL.